This record looks at one T cell receptor beta chain sequence and its context. The sample belongs to a study of CD8+CD57+ T cells in acquired aplastic anemia. Study details: DNA recovered from sorted CD4+ and CD8+ cells had a mean of approximately 3 ug.

The template used for profiling TCR beta VDJ and CDR3 was genomic DNA. Each CDR3 protein is one row after TCRdb ran MiXCR on the reads. The sample contains 150,000 to 200,000 distinct CDR3 sequences, 50% to 75% of which appear only once. Sequencing was performed on sorted CD4+, CD8+, or CD8+CD57+ T cells (not recorded which) from PBMCs. The origin of this receptor is a human donor with severe aplastic anemia or a healthy control (not recorded which).

CDR3 protein: CASSYGQGSTDTQYF. CDR3 DNA sequence: TGTGCCAGCAGCTATGGACAGGGTAGCACAGATACGCAGTATTTT. This chain joins TRBV5-4 and TRBJ2-3; 8 bases line up with TRBD1. The CDR3 loop spans 15 amino acids. Germline V gives CDR1 SGHNT, CDR2 YYREEE (reference sequence). V lost 3 bases and J lost 0; bases outside the gene matches: 3.